The clone carrying this TCR beta chain showed up many times. Its antigen is unidentified. The sample comes from a study of Graves' ophthalmopathy and Graves' hyperthyroidism. General observations from the study: Using 13 signatures, a model distinguished ophthalmopathy from stable hyperthyroidism, reaching 87.88% sensitivity and approximately 81% specificity.

Certain patients were not enrolled. These were patients with other autoimmune diseases, uncontrolled infections, pregnancy or lactation. The PBMCs had their origin in 8.5 to 10 ml of fresh peripheral blood. The sequenced template was RNA, covering the TCR beta CDR3 region. The first-round RT-PCR employed HTBI primers together with the Qiagen OneStep RT-PCR kit. A multiplex PCR was then performed as the second round. TCRdb analysed the multiplex PCR reads with MiXCR anew, one entry per CDR3 protein. Seen here are 300,000 to 350,000 distinct CDR3 sequences, roughly 17% observed once, and the top ten hold 9% to 15%. This CDR3 is built from 14 residues. V shed 7 bases and J 4 bases; nucleotides not matched to a gene: 11. Per the germline V gene, CDR1 is SGHNT and CDR2 is YYREEE (reference sequence).

This TCR was sampled from an adult man with Graves' ophthalmopathy. The chain joins TRBV5-4 to TRBJ2-7; 7 bases are shared with TRBD2. Sequenced sample: peripheral blood. The CDR3 sequence: CASSTSAGVYEQYF. Here the CDR3 DNA reads TGTGCCAGCTCGACTTCTGCGGGAGTTTACGAGCAGTACTTC.